One and the same sample provided the 4 T cell receptor beta chains below, sequenced in a study of T cell changes during pregnancy in multiple sclerosis (dated by TCRdb to about 2019). Library preparation was by the immunoSEQ multiplex PCR assay. This immuneACCESS table, as held by TCRdb, lists in-frame sequences with V and J called but not all clones. Of the missing ones, under half trace to an unresolved V gene in checked studies; the others have no known cause. Across this sample there are around 45,000 clones, with about nine tenths seen only once. Approximately 0.5% of the sample comes from the top ten. The material was CD4+ T cells from peripheral blood mononuclear cells, obtained in the third trimester of pregnancy. The receptors here all came from a female donor with multiple sclerosis, enrolled in a pregnancy study.

This chain connects TRBV12-2 to TRBJ2-1; the table's D call, TRBD1, was not checked against the DNA. TRBV12-2 has pseudogene status. CDR3 length: 14 residues. The chain's CDR3 is CASRQGQAANEQFF. The CDR3 coding sequence is TGTGCAAGTCGCCAAGGACAGGCAGCGAATGAGCAGTTCTTC.

The chain is built from TRBV7-2 and TRBJ2-7; the D gene is possibly TRBD2 (6 bases). Germline-derived CDR1 and CDR2 are SGHTA and FQGNSA. The V gene lost 5 bases and the J gene lost 2 bases, with 16 bases spanning the gap. The CDR3 loop spans 15 amino acids. CDR3 sequence: CASSTSSGPAYEQYF. The CDR3, as DNA: TGTGCCAGCAGCACCTCGAGCGGGCCCGCCTACGAGCAGTACTTC.

V is TRBV7-2 and J is TRBJ1-2, with TRBD1 matching over 8 bases. Germline-derived CDR1 and CDR2 are SGHTA and FQGNSA. The CDR3 is 15 amino acids. J gave up 2 bases and V 2 bases, and 4 bases lay outside the gene matches. CDR3 coding DNA: TGTGCCAGCAGCTTACAGGGGGCGCCGAACTATGGCTACACCTTC. Translating it yields CASSLQGAPNYGYTF. Combining the CDR3 with reference TRBV7-2 and TRBJ1-2 gives the whole variable domain GAGVSQSPSNKVTEKGKDVELRCDPISGHTALYWYRQSLGQGLEFLIYFQGNSAPDKSGLPSDRFSAERTGGSVSTLTIQRTQQEDSAVYLCASSLQGAPNYGYTFGSGTRLTVV.

V gene TRBV11-2 combines with J gene TRBJ2-1; D perhaps matches TRBD1 (6 bases). Trimming took 5 bases from V and 6 from J, leaving 17 bases between them. Germline V gene lookup returns CDR1 SGHAT and CDR2 FQNNGV. The CDR3 spans 15 residues. CDR3 sequence: CASSTAGAVGNEQFF. The CDR3 DNA follows: TGTGCCAGCAGCACGGCAGGGGCAGTCGGCAATGAGCAGTTCTTC.